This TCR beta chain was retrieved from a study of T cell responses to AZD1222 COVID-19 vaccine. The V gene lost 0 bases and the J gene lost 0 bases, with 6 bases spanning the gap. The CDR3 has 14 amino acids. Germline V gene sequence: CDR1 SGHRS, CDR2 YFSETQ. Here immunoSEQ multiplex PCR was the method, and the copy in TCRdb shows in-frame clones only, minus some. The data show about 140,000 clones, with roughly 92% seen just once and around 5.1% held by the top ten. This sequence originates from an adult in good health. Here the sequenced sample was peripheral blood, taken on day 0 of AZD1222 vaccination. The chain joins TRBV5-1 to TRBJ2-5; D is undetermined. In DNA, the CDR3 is TGCGCCAGCAGCTTGGGTGCGTACCAAGAGACCCAGTACTTC. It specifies CASSLGAYQETQYF.